These 5 T cell receptor beta chains were sequenced from one sample in a study of T cell repertoires in cytomegalovirus infection. TCRdb reprocessed the reads with MiXCR, giving one entry per CDR3 protein. The sample carries about 490,000 distinct CDR3 sequences, less than 30% recorded once. Sequenced sample: PBMCs. The receptors come from a human donor in good health (CMV status not recorded). Some clones in this sample may be carry-over from other donors' samples.

There are a few counts of this clonotype. The CDR3 reads CAWSVRGGRYEAFF. The CDR3 DNA is TGTGCCTGGAGTGTACGTGGGGGCAGATATGAAGCTTTCTTT. The chain uses TRBV30 and TRBJ1-1; D might be TRBD1 (6 bases). Germline CDR1 is GTSNPN and CDR2 is SVGIG (reference sequence). Trimming shortened V by 0 bases and J by 7 bases, and 15 bases separated the two germline ends. CDR3 length equals 14 residues.

In its sample, this clonotype was seen many times. The V call is TRBV7-2, the J call TRBJ2-7; tentatively, D is TRBD1 (5 bases). CDR1 and CDR2 (germline): SGHTA, FQGNSA. V was cut by 2 bases and J by 1 base, with 12 bases left in between. The CDR3 sequence is 15 residues long. This chain's CDR3 is CASSLSGLSSYEQYF. The CDR3 nucleotides are TGTGCCAGCAGCTTATCAGGGCTGTCTTCCTACGAGCAGTACTTC.

This rearrangement joins TRBV4-3 to TRBJ2-7, with D uncertain. The germline gives CDR1 LGHNA, CDR2 YSLEER. V was cut by 0 bases and J by 2 bases, with 5 bases left in between. The CDR3 totals 13 residues. This CDR3 is CASSQETAYEQYV. In DNA, the CDR3 is TGCGCCAGCAGCCAAGAAACAGCCTACGAGCAGTACGTC.

This clonotype showed up just a few times. The chain recombines TRBV7-9 with TRBJ1-1, with TRBD1 identical over 7 bases. V shed 0 bases and J 4 bases; nucleotides not matched to a gene: 2. Germline V CDR1 and CDR2: SEHNR, FQNEAQ (reference sequence). This CDR3 spans 14 amino acids. CDR3 in DNA: TGTGCCAGCAGCTTAGCCAACAGGGGCACTGAAGCTTTCTTT. As protein: CASSLANRGTEAFF.

The V gene is TRBV3-1, the J gene TRBJ1-4, with 9 bases lining up with TRBD1. Losses at the gene ends were 4 bases for V and 3 bases for J; bases not matched to a gene: 15. The CDR3 is 19 amino acids. Germline V gene lookup returns CDR1 LGHDT and CDR2 YNNKEL (reference sequence). CDR3 sequence: CASSLRGQGISGANEKLFF. CDR3 DNA: TGTGCCAGCAGCCTCCGGGGACAGGGAATTTCAGGTGCTAATGAAAAACTGTTTTTT. Complete variable domain (other parts from reference TRBV3-1 and TRBJ1-4): DTAVSQTPKYLVTQMGNDKSIKCEQNLGHDTMYWYKQDSKKFLKIMFSYNNKELIINETVPNRFSPKSPDKAHLNLHINSLELGDSAVYFCASSLRGQGISGANEKLFFGSGTQLSVL.